The 21 T cell receptor beta chains below all came from one sample that was sequenced in a study of shared clonotypes between healthy human individuals. Measured with immunoSEQ multiplex PCR; TCRdb has only the in-frame clones, and not every one. The data show roughly 2.1 million clones, about 93% seen once. CD45RO-negative, CCR7-selected cells formed the naive CD8 fraction, which excluded terminally differentiated effector memory CD45RA+ cells. The specimen was naive CD8+ T cells from PBMCs. Receptor source: a man in his late teens or twenties in good health. Some clones in this sample may be carry-over from other donors' samples.

The chain carries TRBV27 and TRBJ2-5; D is possibly TRBD1 (5 bases). In germline, CDR1 is MNHEY, CDR2 SMNVEV (reference sequence). The CDR3 is 16 amino acids. V was clipped by 0 bases and J by 7 bases, with 18 bases between them. The CDR3 bases are TGTGCCAGCAGTTTATCCCTTCAGGGAACGCTGGGGACCCAGTACTTC. This codes for CASSLSLQGTLGTQYF.

The chain couples TRBV19 to TRBJ1-5; maybe TRBD1 (6 bases). The CDR3 is made up of 15 amino acids. Trimming shortened V by 10 bases and J by 4 bases, and 20 bases separated the two germline ends. Germline assignment: CDR1 LNHDA and CDR2 SQIVND (reference sequence). The CDR3 nucleotides are TGTGCCACGTCATATTGGGGGGCCCCGAATCAGCCCCAGCATTTT. It yields the protein CATSYWGAPNQPQHF. The variable domain in full, completed from reference TRBV19 and TRBJ1-5, reads DGGITQSPKYLFRKEGQNVTLSCEQNLNHDAMYWYRQDPGQGLRLIYYSQIVNDFQKGDIAEGYSVSREKKESFPLTVTSAQKNPTAFYLCATSYWGAPNQPQHFGDGTRLSIL.

This rearrangement joins TRBV5-1 to TRBJ1-1, with D maybe TRBD1 (5 bases). The ends were cut back, 2 bases at V and 0 bases at J, with 11 bases in the middle. The CDR3 is made up of 15 amino acids. Germline V gene sequence: CDR1 SGHRS, CDR2 YFSETQ. For the CDR3, the DNA is TGCGCCAGCAGCTTCCGGGACCTAATGAACACTGAAGCTTTCTTT. It specifies CASSFRDLMNTEAFF.

The rearrangement uses TRBV7-9 and TRBJ1-4; D is perhaps TRBD1 (5 bases). This CDR3 has 14 amino acids. Germline CDR1 is SEHNR and CDR2 is FQNEAQ (reference sequence). Trimming took off 5 bases at V and 6 bases at J, with 13 bases between the two ends. CDR3 sequence reads: CASSHGHIDEKLFF. The CDR3, as DNA: TGTGCCAGCAGCCACGGACATATCGATGAAAAACTGTTTTTT.

This chain joins TRBV28 and TRBJ2-7; D unclear. The V end lost 3 bases, the J end lost 4 bases, and 13 bases lay between the germline ends. The V gene's germline CDR1 is MDHEN and CDR2 SYDVKM. The CDR3 is 14 residues long. For the CDR3, the DNA is TGTGCCAGCAGTTTTCAGGCCCAGCCGTACGAGCAGTACTTC. It specifies CASSFQAQPYEQYF.

The rearrangement links TRBV14 to TRBJ2-6; 11 nucleotides match TRBD1. The CDR3 runs to 18 residues. CDR1 and CDR2 (germline): SGHDN, FVKESK. The V segment lost 1 base and the J segment 5 bases; nucleotides outside the gene matches: 7. The CDR3 bases are TGTGCCAGCAGCCAAGGATGGACAGGGGGCGCTTGGGCCAACGTCCTGACTTTC. Encoded protein: CASSQGWTGGAWANVLTF.

The rearrangement links TRBV5-1 to TRBJ2-3; 8 bases match TRBD2. The CDR3 totals 15 residues. J was trimmed by 4 bases and V by 2 bases; bases with no gene match: 6. In germline, CDR1 is SGHRS, CDR2 YFSETQ. The CDR3 here is CASSFTTSVSDTQYF. The CDR3 coding sequence is TGCGCCAGCAGCTTTACGACTAGCGTATCAGATACGCAGTATTTT.

The chain recombines TRBV27 with TRBJ1-4, with D maybe TRBD1 (5 bases). Germline CDR1 is MNHEY and CDR2 is SMNVEV (reference sequence). Trimming cost V 2 bases and J 0 bases, with 7 bases left between them. This CDR3 has 15 residues. DNA of the CDR3: TGTGCCAGCAGTTTAGCCAGGGCAACTAATGAAAAACTGTTTTTT. It encodes CASSLARATNEKLFF.

Worth noting for this clone: One junction end does not reproduce the germline sequence, and a read error may be involved. V and J are TRBV19 and TRBJ1-5; 8 bases are a match to TRBD1. Germline CDR1 and CDR2: LNHDA and SQIVND (reference sequence). The CDR3 spans 14 residues. CDR3 bases: TGTGCCAGTAGGATAGGGACAGGACGGCAGCCCCAGCATTTT. As protein: CASRIGTGRQPQHF.

The rearrangement joins TRBV27 to TRBJ1-5; D possibly corresponds to TRBD1 (5 bases). Germline CDR1 reads MNHEY; CDR2 reads SMNVEV (reference sequence). V lost 3 bases, J lost 6 bases, and 15 bases lay in between. CDR3 length: 15 residues. The CDR3 DNA is TGTGCCAGCAGTTTTAGGCCAGGGAGGGGTCAGCCCCAGCATTTT. Amino acids: CASSFRPGRGQPQHF.

The chain combines TRBV7-6 with TRBJ2-5; D possibly matches TRBD1 or TRBD2 (5 bases each). The V end lost 2 bases, the J end lost 4 bases, and 23 bases lay between the germline ends. The germline V gene has CDR1 SGHVS and CDR2 FNYEAQ. The CDR3 runs to 18 residues. CDR3 sequence: CASSLSLVGPRTGETQYF. CDR3 nucleotides: TGTGCCAGCAGCTTATCACTAGTGGGACCCCGAACGGGAGAGACCCAGTACTTC.

The rearrangement uses TRBV7-6 and TRBJ1-4; D gene unclear. The CDR3 runs to 13 residues. V was clipped by 2 bases and J by 4 bases, with 5 bases between them. Germline-derived CDR1 and CDR2 are SGHVS and FNYEAQ. The CDR3 sequence is CASSLMVNEKLFF. CDR3 DNA sequence: TGTGCCAGCAGCTTAATGGTTAATGAAAAACTGTTTTTT.

In the case of this clone: Other DNA variants within this sample encode the same CDR3. The chain employs TRBV29-1 and TRBJ2-5, with D hard to call. Trimming took off 4 bases at V and 2 bases at J, with 2 bases between the two ends. The CDR3 has 10 amino acids. Germline CDR1 and CDR2: SQVTM and ANQGSEA. CDR3 coding DNA: TGCAGCGTTGTTCAAGAGACCCAGTACTTC. Translating gives CSVVQETQYF.

The chain employs TRBV27 and TRBJ2-1, with D perhaps matching TRBD1 or TRBD2 (5 bases each). Trimming took 4 bases from V and 10 from J, leaving 17 bases between them. CDR3 size: 14 residues. Germline CDR1 is MNHEY and CDR2 is SMNVEV (reference sequence). CDR3 sequence: CASSSGRTLQEQFF. In DNA, the CDR3 is TGTGCCAGCAGTTCGGGACGGACCCTCCAAGAGCAGTTCTTC.

The V gene is TRBV6-1, the J gene TRBJ2-7; possible D gene TRBD1, 6 bases. The CDR3 consists of 15 residues. Looked up from germline, CDR1 is MNHNS and CDR2 is SASEGT. The ends were cut back, 2 bases at V and 5 bases at J, with 16 bases in the middle. Here the CDR3 reads CASSENRVLYDEQYF. The CDR3 nucleotides are TGTGCCAGCAGTGAAAACAGGGTGTTATACGACGAGCAGTACTTC.

The chain joins TRBV27 to TRBJ2-7; the D call may be TRBD1 or TRBD2 (5 bases each). The CDR3 is made up of 14 amino acids. The germline V gene has CDR1 MNHEY and CDR2 SMNVEV (reference sequence). The germline V and J ends were trimmed by 7 bases and 2 bases, with 15 bases remaining between them. The CDR3 protein is CASTPFGAPYEQYF. The CDR3, as DNA: TGTGCCAGCACCCCCTTCGGGGCTCCCTACGAGCAGTACTTC.

This clone was found once. The V and J genes are TRBV19 and TRBJ1-1, with a possible D match to TRBD1 (5 bases). There are 12 residues in the CDR3. V lost 10 bases to trimming and J lost 10 bases, with 19 bases between them. Germline CDR1 LNHDA, CDR2 SQIVND (reference sequence). The CDR3 is CATLSGDEGAFF. CDR3 nucleotides: TGTGCCACCCTCTCCGGGGACGAAGGAGCTTTCTTT.

The rearrangement joins TRBV7-8 to TRBJ2-5; D possibly matches TRBD1 or TRBD2 (5 bases each). The ends were cut back, 1 base at V and 5 bases at J, with 17 bases in the middle. Germline CDR1 SGHVS, CDR2 FQNEAQ. The CDR3 is 16 residues long. DNA for the CDR3: TGTGCCAGCAGCTTAGAATTGGGAGAGGGGACCGAGACCCAGTACTTC. Its protein product is CASSLELGEGTETQYF.

This chain joins TRBV5-4 and TRBJ2-7, with D hard to call. Trimming removed 4 bases at V and 2 bases at J, with 10 bases between. The CDR3 loop spans 13 amino acids. In germline, CDR1 is SGHNT, CDR2 YYREEE (reference sequence). The chain's CDR3 is CASSPDGTYEQYF. CDR3 sequence (DNA): TGTGCCAGCAGCCCGGACGGAACCTACGAGCAGTACTTC.

The chain carries TRBV11-2 and TRBJ2-7; D may correspond to TRBD1 or TRBD2 (5 bases each). The germline V gene has CDR1 SGHAT and CDR2 FQNNGV. V was shortened by 6 bases and J by 3 bases, with 18 bases between the two germline ends. CDR3 size: 15 residues. The DNA of the CDR3 is TGTGCCAGCAGTTTCGGGACGCCCCCGGTCTACGAGCAGTACTTC. This gives the protein CASSFGTPPVYEQYF.

This chain's CDR3 is CASRDTTNSPLHF. DNA for the CDR3: TGCGCCAGCAGGGATACGACAAATTCACCCCTCCACTTT. The rearrangement joins TRBV5-1 to TRBJ1-6; D is undetermined. The length of the CDR3 is 13 residues. Trimming pared 5 bases from V and 7 bases from J, leaving 10 bases between. Germline CDR1 is SGHRS and CDR2 is YFSETQ. Filled out from reference TRBV5-1 and TRBJ1-6, the complete variable domain reads KAGVTQTPRYLIKTRGQQVTLSCSPISGHRSVSWYQQTPGQGLQFLFEYFSETQRNKGNFPGRFSGRQFSNSRSEMNVSTLELGDSALYLCASRDTTNSPLHFGNGTRLTVT.